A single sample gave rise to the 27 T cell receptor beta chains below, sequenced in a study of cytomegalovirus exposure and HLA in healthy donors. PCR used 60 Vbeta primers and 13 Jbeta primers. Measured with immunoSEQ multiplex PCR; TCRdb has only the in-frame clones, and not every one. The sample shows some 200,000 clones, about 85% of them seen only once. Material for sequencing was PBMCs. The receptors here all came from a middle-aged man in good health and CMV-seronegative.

As DNA, the CDR3 is TGTGCCAGCAGTGAAGGGGGCAGGGATACGCAGTATTTT. It encodes CASSEGGRDTQYF. V is TRBV2 and J is TRBJ2-3, with D possibly matching TRBD1 (5 bases). Germline lookup yields CDR1 SNHLY and CDR2 FYNNEI. The germline V and J ends were trimmed by 1 base and 6 bases, with 8 bases remaining between them. The CDR3 spans 13 residues.

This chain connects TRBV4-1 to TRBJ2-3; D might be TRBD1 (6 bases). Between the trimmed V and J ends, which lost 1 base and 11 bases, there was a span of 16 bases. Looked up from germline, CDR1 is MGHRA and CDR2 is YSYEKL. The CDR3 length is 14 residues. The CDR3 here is CASSQAPLGGQQYF. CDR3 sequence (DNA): TGCGCCAGCAGCCAAGCCCCATTAGGGGGTCAGCAGTATTTT.

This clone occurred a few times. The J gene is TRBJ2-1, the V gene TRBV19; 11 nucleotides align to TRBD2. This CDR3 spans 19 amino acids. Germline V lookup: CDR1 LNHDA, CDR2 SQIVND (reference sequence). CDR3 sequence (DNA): TGTGCTACGAAATTAATGGCTAGCGGGGGGTCTAGCTCCTACAATGAGCAGTTCTTC. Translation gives CATKLMASGGSSSYNEQFF.

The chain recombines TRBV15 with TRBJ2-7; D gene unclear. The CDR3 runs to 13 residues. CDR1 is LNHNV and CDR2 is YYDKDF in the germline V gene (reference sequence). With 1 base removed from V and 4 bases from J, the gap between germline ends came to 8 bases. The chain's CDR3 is CATSRVADYEQYF. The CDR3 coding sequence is TGTGCCACCAGCAGAGTGGCGGATTACGAGCAGTACTTC.

The CDR3 DNA reads as TGTGCCTCCGCAGGCGGTACAGGGCCAGCCTACGAGCAGTACTTC. Translated, it gives CASAGGTGPAYEQYF. The chain recombines TRBV5-6 with TRBJ2-7, with D possibly matching TRBD1 (6 bases). The V end lost 10 bases, the J end lost 2 bases, and 22 bases lay between the germline ends. The CDR3 length is 15 residues. In germline, CDR1 is SGHDT, CDR2 YYEEEE. The full variable domain, completed using reference TRBV5-6 and TRBJ2-7, is DAGVTQSPTHLIKTRGQQVTLRCSPKSGHDTVSWYQQALGQGPQFIFQYYEEEERQRGNFPDRFSGHQFPNYSSELNVNALLLGDSALYLCASAGGTGPAYEQYFGPGTRLTVT.

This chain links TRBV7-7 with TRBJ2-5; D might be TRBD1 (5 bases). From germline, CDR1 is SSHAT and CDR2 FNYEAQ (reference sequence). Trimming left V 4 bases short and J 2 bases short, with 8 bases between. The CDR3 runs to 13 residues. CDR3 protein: CASSSDRQETQYF. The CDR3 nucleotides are TGTGCCAGCAGCTCCGACAGACAAGAGACCCAGTACTTC.

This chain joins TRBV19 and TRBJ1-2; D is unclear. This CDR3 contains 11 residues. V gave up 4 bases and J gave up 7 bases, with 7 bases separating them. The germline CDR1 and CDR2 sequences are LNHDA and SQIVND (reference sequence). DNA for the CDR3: TGTGCCAGTAGTACGGGTGGTGGCTACACCTTC. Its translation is CASSTGGGYTF. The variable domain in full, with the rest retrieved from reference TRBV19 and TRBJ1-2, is DGGITQSPKYLFRKEGQNVTLSCEQNLNHDAMYWYRQDPGQGLRLIYYSQIVNDFQKGDIAEGYSVSREKKESFPLTVTSAQKNPTAFYLCASSTGGGYTFGSGTRLTVV.

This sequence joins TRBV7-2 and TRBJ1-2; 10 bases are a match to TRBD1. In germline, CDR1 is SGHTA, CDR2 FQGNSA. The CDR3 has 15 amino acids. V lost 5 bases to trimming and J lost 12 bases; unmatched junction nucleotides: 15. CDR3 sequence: CASSPDRGALIWHTF. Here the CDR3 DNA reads TGTGCCAGCAGCCCGGACAGGGGGGCCTTGATTTGGCACACCTTC.

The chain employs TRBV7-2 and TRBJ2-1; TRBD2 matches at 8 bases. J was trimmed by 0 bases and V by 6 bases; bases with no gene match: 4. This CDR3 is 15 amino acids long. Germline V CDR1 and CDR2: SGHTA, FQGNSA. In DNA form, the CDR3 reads TGTGCCAGCAGTAGGAGCGGGGGCTCCTACAATGAGCAGTTCTTC. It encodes CASSRSGGSYNEQFF.

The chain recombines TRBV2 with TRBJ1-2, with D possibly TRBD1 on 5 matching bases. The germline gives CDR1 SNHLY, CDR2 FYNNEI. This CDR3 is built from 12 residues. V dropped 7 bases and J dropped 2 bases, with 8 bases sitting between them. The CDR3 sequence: CASKAGNYGYTF. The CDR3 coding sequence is TGTGCCAGCAAGGCAGGGAACTATGGCTACACCTTC. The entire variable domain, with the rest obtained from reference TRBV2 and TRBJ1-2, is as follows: EPEVTQTPSHQVTQMGQEVILRCVPISNHLYFYWYRQILGQKVEFLVSFYNNEISEKSEIFDDQFSVERPDGSNFTLKIRSTKLEDSAMYFCASKAGNYGYTFGSGTRLTVV.

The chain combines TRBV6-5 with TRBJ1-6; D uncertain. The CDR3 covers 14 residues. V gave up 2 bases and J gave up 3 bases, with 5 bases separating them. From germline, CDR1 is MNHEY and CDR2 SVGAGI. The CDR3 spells CASSYDNYNSPLHF. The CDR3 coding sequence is TGTGCCAGCAGTTACGACAACTATAATTCACCCCTCCACTTT.

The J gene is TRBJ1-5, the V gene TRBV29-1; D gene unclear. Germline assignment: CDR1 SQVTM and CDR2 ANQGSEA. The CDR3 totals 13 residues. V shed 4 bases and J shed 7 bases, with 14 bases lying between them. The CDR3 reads CSVVVAGGQPQHF. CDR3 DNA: TGCAGCGTTGTCGTCGCAGGCGGGCAGCCCCAGCATTTT.

CDR3 loop: CASRRQNDYGYTF. The CDR3 bases are TGTGCCAGCAGGCGACAGAATGATTATGGCTACACCTTC. This chain connects TRBV9 to TRBJ1-2, with a tentative D call TRBD1 (5 bases). V was shortened by 5 bases and J by 5 bases, with 13 bases between the two germline ends. This CDR3 has 13 amino acids. Germline V gives CDR1 SGDLS, CDR2 YYNGEE.

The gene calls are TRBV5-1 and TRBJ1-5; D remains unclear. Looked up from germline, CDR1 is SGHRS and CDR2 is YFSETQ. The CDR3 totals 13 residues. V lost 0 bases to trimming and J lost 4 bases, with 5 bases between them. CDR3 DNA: TGCGCCAGCAGCTTGGACCAGAATCAGCCCCAGCATTTT. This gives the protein CASSLDQNQPQHF. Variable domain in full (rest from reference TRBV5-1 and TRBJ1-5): KAGVTQTPRYLIKTRGQQVTLSCSPISGHRSVSWYQQTPGQGLQFLFEYFSETQRNKGNFPGRFSGRQFSNSRSEMNVSTLELGDSALYLCASSLDQNQPQHFGDGTRLSIL.

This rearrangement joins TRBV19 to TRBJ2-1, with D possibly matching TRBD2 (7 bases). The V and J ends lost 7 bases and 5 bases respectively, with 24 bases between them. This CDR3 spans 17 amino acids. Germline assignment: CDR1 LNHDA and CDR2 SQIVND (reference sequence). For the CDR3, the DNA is TGTGCCAGTAACGCCCGCGGGGCGGGGGCCCTAAACAATGAGCAGTTCTTC. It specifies CASNARGAGALNNEQFF.

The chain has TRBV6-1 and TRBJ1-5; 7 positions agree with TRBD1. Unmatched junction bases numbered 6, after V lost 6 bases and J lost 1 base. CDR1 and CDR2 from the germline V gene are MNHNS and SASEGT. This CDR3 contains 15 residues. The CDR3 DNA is TGTGCCAGCAGCTCGACAGGGTTGAGCAATCAGCCCCAGCATTTT. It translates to CASSSTGLSNQPQHF.

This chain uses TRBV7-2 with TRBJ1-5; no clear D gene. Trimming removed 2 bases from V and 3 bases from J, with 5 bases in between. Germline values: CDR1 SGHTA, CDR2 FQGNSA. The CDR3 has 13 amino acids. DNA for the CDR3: TGTGCCAGCAGCTTACAGGACAATCAGCCCCAGCATTTT. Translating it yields CASSLQDNQPQHF.

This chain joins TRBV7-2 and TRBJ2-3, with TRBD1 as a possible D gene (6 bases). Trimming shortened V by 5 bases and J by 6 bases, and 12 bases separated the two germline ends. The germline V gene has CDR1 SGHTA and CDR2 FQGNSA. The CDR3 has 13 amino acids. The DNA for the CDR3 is TGTGCCAGCAGCCCCCAAACAGGGGATACGCAGTATTTT. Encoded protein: CASSPQTGDTQYF.

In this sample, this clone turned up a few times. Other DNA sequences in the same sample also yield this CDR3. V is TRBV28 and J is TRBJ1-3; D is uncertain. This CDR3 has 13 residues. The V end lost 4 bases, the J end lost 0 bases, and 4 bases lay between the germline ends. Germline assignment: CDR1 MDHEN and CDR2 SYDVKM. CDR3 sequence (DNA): TGTGCCAGCAGTTCGAGCTCTGGAAACACCATATATTTT. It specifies CASSSSSGNTIYF.

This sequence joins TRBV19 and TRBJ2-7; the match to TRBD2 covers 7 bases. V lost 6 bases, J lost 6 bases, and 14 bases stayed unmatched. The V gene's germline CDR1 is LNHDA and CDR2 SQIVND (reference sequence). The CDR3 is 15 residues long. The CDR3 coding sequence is TGTGCCAGTAGGGCGGGGGAGGGATACATCGCCGAGCAGTACTTC. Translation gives CASRAGEGYIAEQYF. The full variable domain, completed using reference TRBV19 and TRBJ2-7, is DGGITQSPKYLFRKEGQNVTLSCEQNLNHDAMYWYRQDPGQGLRLIYYSQIVNDFQKGDIAEGYSVSREKKESFPLTVTSAQKNPTAFYLCASRAGEGYIAEQYFGPGTRLTVT.

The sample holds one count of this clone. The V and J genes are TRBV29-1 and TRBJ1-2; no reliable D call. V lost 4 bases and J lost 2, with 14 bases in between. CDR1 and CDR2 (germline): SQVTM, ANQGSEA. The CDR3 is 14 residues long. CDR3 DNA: TGCAGCGTTGGTCGAATAACGGGGAACTATGGCTACACCTTC. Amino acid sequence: CSVGRITGNYGYTF.

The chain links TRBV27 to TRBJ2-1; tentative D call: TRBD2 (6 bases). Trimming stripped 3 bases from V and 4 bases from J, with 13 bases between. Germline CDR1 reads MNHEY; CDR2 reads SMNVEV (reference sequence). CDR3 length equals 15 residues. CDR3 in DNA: TGTGCCAGCAGTTTGGAGGGCAGGGTATACAATGAGCAGTTCTTC. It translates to CASSLEGRVYNEQFF.

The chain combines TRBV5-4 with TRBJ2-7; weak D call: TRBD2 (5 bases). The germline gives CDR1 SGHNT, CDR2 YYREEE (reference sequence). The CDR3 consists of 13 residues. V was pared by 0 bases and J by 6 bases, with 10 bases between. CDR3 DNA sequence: TGTGCCAGCAGCTTGGGGACTCTTGGCGAGCAGTACTTC. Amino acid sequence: CASSLGTLGEQYF.

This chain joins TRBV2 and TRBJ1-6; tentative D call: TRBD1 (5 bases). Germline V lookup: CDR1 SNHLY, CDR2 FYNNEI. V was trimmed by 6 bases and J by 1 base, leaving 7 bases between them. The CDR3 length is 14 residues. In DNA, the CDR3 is TGTGCCAGCAGCGACAGTTCCTATAATTCACCCCTCCACTTT. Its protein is CASSDSSYNSPLHF.

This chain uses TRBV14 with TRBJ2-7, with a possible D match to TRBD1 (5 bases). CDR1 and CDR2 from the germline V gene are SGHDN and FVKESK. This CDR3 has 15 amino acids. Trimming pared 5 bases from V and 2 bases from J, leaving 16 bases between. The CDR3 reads CASSFFGALTYEQYF. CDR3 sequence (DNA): TGTGCCAGCAGCTTCTTTGGGGCCCTAACCTACGAGCAGTACTTC.

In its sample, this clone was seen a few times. CDR3 nucleotide sequence: TGCGCCAGCAGCCCCGACAGATATTTCTCTGGGGCCAACGTCCTGACTTTC. Protein sequence: CASSPDRYFSGANVLTF. The genes are TRBV4-3 and TRBJ2-6; D possibly corresponds to TRBD1 (5 bases). The germline V gene encodes CDR1 LGHNA and CDR2 YSLEER. The CDR3 is 17 residues long. V dropped 4 bases and J dropped 0 bases, with 13 bases sitting between them.

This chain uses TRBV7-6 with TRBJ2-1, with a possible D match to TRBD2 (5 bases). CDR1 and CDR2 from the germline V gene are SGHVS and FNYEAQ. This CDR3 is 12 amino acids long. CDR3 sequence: CVSRPGRNEQFF. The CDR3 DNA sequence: TGTGTGAGTCGTCCGGGGAGAAATGAGCAGTTCTTC. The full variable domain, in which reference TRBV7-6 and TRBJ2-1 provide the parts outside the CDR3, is GAGVSQSPRYKVTKRGQDVALRCDPISGHVSLYWYRQALGQGPEFLTYFNYEAQQDKSGLPNDRFSAERPEGSISTLTIQRTEQRDSAMYRCVSRPGRNEQFFGPGTRLTVL.